The entry below describes one TCR beta chain. This receptor's antigen is unknown. Per-nucleotide qualities are absent, and no much larger clonotype sits a single base away. This sample's treatment or condition label indicates: roughly 11-day PBMC culture with coronavirus spike peptide pools or control peptides (ViraFEST assay). The ViraFEST assay was used in the study, in which antigen-specific T cells were expanded with peptide pools and expanded clonotypes were subsequently identified by TCR sequencing. The positive SARS-CoV-2 PCR tests of the convalescent patients were dated from March to December 2020, before the Alpha, Beta and Delta variants emerged in the United States. Roughly 2 million PBMCs per well were cultured in IMDM with approximately 5% human AB serum and 8 to 10 IU/ml IL-2, plus 10 ug/ml peptide pools. Half of the culture medium was replaced with fresh IL-2-containing medium on days 3 and 7. Once the cells had been in culture for about 10 days, the EasySep CD4+ T cell isolation kit was used to isolate CD4+ T cells by negative selection. Ficoll-Paque Plus gradient centrifugation was used to isolate PBMCs from whole blood, and the isolated PBMCs were then either used fresh or cryopreserved at -140C. In general, triplicate wells were set up for every culture condition.

From the germline V gene (reference sequence), CDR1 is GTSNPN and CDR2 is SVGIG. The CDR3 starts with the cysteine, ends with the phenylalanine, and has 13 residues. The DNA shown is the 39-base CDR3, in frame from base 1. Relative to germline, V is 5 bases shorter and J is 0 bases shorter, with 10 bases between their ends. The library was made by PCR. TCR sequencing of DNA from cultured CD4+ T cells used the Oncomine TCR Beta short-read assay at the Johns Hopkins FTIC core. The QIAamp micro DNA kit was used to extract genomic DNA from the cultured CD4+ T cells. The Oncomine TCR Beta libraries from cultured CD4+ T cells were pooled using unique dual indexes and then sequenced on an Illumina iSeq 100. The paper's processing steps were these. Non-productive sequences were filtered out, and CDR3s that did not start with C, did not end with F or W, or were shorter than 7 amino acids were discarded. Antigen-specific clonotypes were identified with the MANAFEST web application by comparing peptide-stimulated wells with reference and other culture wells. To be called positive, a clone needed an FDR below 0.05, an odds ratio above 5, and a productive frequency above 0.1% in at least two of three replicate wells. A clonotype counted as cross-reactive if it showed significant expansion both in the SARS-CoV-2 spike wells and in at least one common cold coronavirus spike condition. CDR3 homology was assessed with Levenshtein distances (stringdist) and unrooted phylogenetic trees (ape) in R version 3.6.1. TCRdb applied fastp at Q25 and MiXCR to the public reads, then kept only in-frame beta chains. One record per CDR3 amino acid sequence lists the most common genes and DNA. The V and J calls follow TCRdb's processing rather than the paper's. Counted in this sample were under 20,000 distinct CDR3 sequences; around 40% of them appeared once. Over 20% of the sample lies in the top ten.

These data belong to a study of vaccination and CD4 T cells after COVID-19 (dated by TCRdb to 2022 to 2024). At the level of the whole study: Every convalescent patient had a positive nasal swab PCR test for SARS-CoV-2, with mild disease in roughly 10 patients and severe disease in one. The convalescent cohort included six males and four females, with two Hispanic individuals, seven Caucasians, two Asians and one multiracial person. Participants got two doses of the Pfizer-BioNTech BNT162b2 vaccine (n=8) or two doses of the Moderna mRNA-1273 vaccine (n=2). Post-COVID blood samples were collected from convalescent patients a median of about 92 days after diagnosis, with a range of about 35 to 170 days. The time from the second vaccine dose to post-vaccine blood sampling had a median of roughly 70 days and ranged from about 12 to 250 days. Overlapping spike peptide pools from SARS-CoV-2 and from the common cold coronaviruses HCoV-NL63, HCoV-OC43 and HCoV-229E were used as culture stimuli. Control cultures used a CEFX viral epitope pool as positive control, an HIV-1 Nef peptide pool as negative control, or no peptide. The spike-specific CD4+ TCR repertoire was compared before and after mRNA vaccination in over nine COVID-19 convalescent patients and several infection-naive healthy vaccine recipients.

The paper as a whole reports these results and caveats: Nearly all vaccine-specific clones in convalescent patients (304 of 307) were mono-reactive for SARS-CoV-2 spike rather than cross-reactive with common cold coronaviruses. Relatively few convalescent patients were included in the study, and early timepoints after natural infection were not analyzed. Among convalescent patients, a median roughly 84% of the SARS-CoV-2-reactive clones seen after vaccination appeared only after vaccination, which suggests priming specific to the vaccine. An increase in the median number of SARS-CoV-2-reactive clonotypes from approximately 21 after infection to approximately 41 after vaccination was observed, but the change was not found to be significant.

This receptor was obtained from a human donor who had recovered from COVID-19. The material was CD4+ T cells from blood, cultured in vitro, obtained before SARS-CoV-2 vaccination. The V gene is TRBV30 and the J gene is TRBJ1-1; tentative D gene TRBD1, with 6 bases matching. The CDR3 protein: CAWETGLNTEAFF. Read as DNA, the sequence is TGTGCCTGGGAAACAGGGCTGAACACTGAAGCTTTCTTT. With all but the CDR3 taken from the reference TRBV30 and TRBJ1-1 genes, the full variable domain is: SQTIHQWPATLVQPVGSPLSLECTVEGTSNPNLYWYRQAAGRGLQLLFYSVGIGQISSEVPQNLSASRPQDRQFILSSKKLLLSDSGFYLCAWETGLNTEAFFGQGTRLTVV.